The sequence of this T cell receptor beta chain was determined in a study of shared clonotypes between healthy human individuals. CDR1 MDHEN and CDR2 SYDVKM come from the germline V gene. V was pared by 2 bases and J by 6 bases, with 5 bases between. The CDR3 has 11 residues. As for this clone: At the DNA level, this CDR3 is encoded by other sequences in the same sample as well.

The authors divided CD4+ cells into CD45RA+ naive and CD45RA-negative memory subsets. Profiling relied on immunoSEQ multiplex PCR, and the TCRdb table lists in-frame clones only, not all of them. In the table there are approximately 2,000,000 clones, 85% to 95% of which are singletons. The sequenced material came from naive CD4+ T cells from PBMCs. Subset specified: CD45RA+ positively selected. This chain links TRBV28 with TRBJ2-7, with D possibly being TRBD2 (5 bases). The source is a man in his late teens or twenties in good health. Some clones in this sample may be carry-over from other donors' samples. The CDR3 loop reads CASSLRGEQYF. Written as DNA, the CDR3 is TGTGCCAGCAGTTTACGGGGCGAGCAGTACTTC.